Listed here are 23 T cell receptor beta chains from one sample, sequenced in a study of PD-L1 blockade in urothelial cancer. Here immunoSEQ multiplex PCR was the method, and the copy in TCRdb shows in-frame clones only, minus some. The sample yields roughly 54,000 clones, roughly 87% seen once. Time point noted: pretreatment peripheral blood. The sample in question was PBMCs, obtained around atezolizumab (anti-PD-L1) treatment. These receptors were obtained from a woman aged 55-69 years with urothelial cancer.

The J gene is TRBJ2-3, the V gene TRBV27; D is perhaps TRBD2 (6 bases). Germline CDR1 reads MNHEY; CDR2 reads SMNVEV (reference sequence). The V and J ends lost 4 bases and 0 bases respectively, with 14 bases between them. This CDR3 region has 16 residues. The CDR3 reads CASSSRGRGSTDTQYF. CDR3 sequence (DNA): TGTGCCAGCAGTTCTAGGGGACGGGGGAGCACAGATACGCAGTATTTT.

This chain joins TRBV7-2 and TRBJ2-7, with TRBD1 matching over 7 bases. Germline V gene lookup returns CDR1 SGHTA and CDR2 FQGNSA. V lost 1 base, J lost 3 bases, and 6 bases stayed unmatched. CDR3 size: 15 residues. The CDR3 DNA reads as TGTGCCAGCAGCTTAGACAGGGGAAGGGTCTACGAGCAGTACTTC. This codes for CASSLDRGRVYEQYF.

This clone was recorded once. The V call is TRBV5-1, the J call TRBJ1-4; 8 bases are shared with TRBD1. This CDR3 has 14 amino acids. CDR1 and CDR2 from the germline V gene are SGHRS and YFSETQ. V lost 3 bases and J lost 8; bases outside the gene matches: 6. The CDR3 is CASSSGQAPEKLFF. CDR3 bases: TGCGCCAGCAGCTCGGGACAGGCCCCAGAAAAACTGTTTTTT.

This chain connects TRBV19 to TRBJ1-5, with D maybe TRBD1 (5 bases). Between the trimmed V and J ends, which lost 4 bases and 1 base, there was a span of 8 bases. Germline loops: CDR1 LNHDA, CDR2 SQIVND (reference sequence). This CDR3 has 14 residues. CDR3 DNA sequence: TGTGCCAGTAGTACAACAGGCAGCAATCAGCCCCAGCATTTT. Residues: CASSTTGSNQPQHF.

The chain couples TRBV2 to TRBJ2-5; 8 positions agree with TRBD1. The CDR3 sequence is 13 residues long. Germline trimming cut 8 bases from V and 4 bases from J; bases unmatched to any gene: 6. Germline-derived CDR1 and CDR2 are SNHLY and FYNNEI. DNA of the CDR3: TGTGCCAGCGCCGGACAGGGCCGAGAGACCCAGTACTTC. Translating it yields CASAGQGRETQYF.

V is TRBV9 and J is TRBJ1-4; possibly TRBD1 for D (5 bases). Germline-derived CDR1 and CDR2 are SGDLS and YYNGEE. Trimming took off 0 bases at V and 7 bases at J, with 13 bases between the two ends. The CDR3 contains 15 residues. The CDR3: CASSVGGEDGEKLFF. As DNA, the CDR3 is TGTGCCAGCAGCGTAGGAGGGGAGGACGGTGAAAAACTGTTTTTT.

The chain is built from TRBV5-1 and TRBJ2-4; a possible D gene is TRBD2 (6 bases). This CDR3 region has 14 residues. The germline gives CDR1 SGHRS, CDR2 YFSETQ. V lost 7 bases and J lost 1, with 12 bases in between. CDR3 sequence: CASAPGGAKNIQYF. CDR3 sequence (DNA): TGCGCCAGCGCCCCCGGAGGGGCCAAAAACATTCAGTACTTC.

The CDR3 is CASSSQGGPYEQYF. DNA of the CDR3: TGTGCCAGCAGCTCACAGGGTGGTCCCTACGAGCAGTACTTC. The J gene is TRBJ2-7, the V gene TRBV5-4, with D tentatively TRBD1 (6 bases). V dropped 3 bases and J dropped 2 bases, with 12 bases sitting between them. This CDR3 has 14 amino acids. Per germline, CDR1 SGHNT and CDR2 YYREEE (reference sequence).

The chain joins TRBV5-6 to TRBJ2-7; weak D call: TRBD2 (6 bases). The CDR3 spans 13 residues. In germline, CDR1 is SGHDT, CDR2 YYEEEE. The V end lost 4 bases, the J end lost 3 bases, and 11 bases lay between the germline ends. The CDR3 coding sequence is TGTGCCAGCAGCCCCAGGGACTTCTACGAGCAGTACTTC. It specifies CASSPRDFYEQYF.

The rearrangement links TRBV5-6 to TRBJ2-3; D not resolved. Per germline, CDR1 SGHDT and CDR2 YYEEEE. The CDR3 is made up of 13 amino acids. V dropped 6 bases and J dropped 6 bases, with 14 bases sitting between them. CDR3 sequence: CASTQPGVDTQYF. The CDR3 coding sequence is TGTGCCAGCACCCAGCCCGGAGTCGATACGCAGTATTTT.

The chain uses TRBV5-4 and TRBJ2-3; D not resolved. The CDR3 covers 15 residues. The ends were cut back, 3 bases at V and 2 bases at J, with 13 bases in the middle. CDR1 is SGHNT, CDR2 YYREEE, per germline (reference sequence). CDR3 sequence: CASSSRLVATDTQYF. The CDR3 DNA reads as TGTGCCAGCAGCTCCCGTCTAGTGGCCACAGATACGCAGTATTTT.

This clone is a singleton in its sample. The rearrangement uses TRBV7-2 and TRBJ2-3, with 8 bases that match TRBD2. The trim removed 5 bases at V and 5 bases at J, leaving 3 bases unmatched. This CDR3 has 13 amino acids. Germline CDR1 is SGHTA and CDR2 is FQGNSA. CDR3: CASSPRGGDTQYF. The DNA for the CDR3 is TGTGCCAGCAGCCCCCGGGGGGGAGATACGCAGTATTTT.

V usage is TRBV5-6 and J usage is TRBJ2-5, with 10 bases lining up with TRBD1. Germline values: CDR1 SGHDT, CDR2 YYEEEE. Trimming took 5 bases from V and 5 from J; bases not matched to a gene: 6. There are 14 residues in the CDR3. Here the CDR3 reads CASRRQGAGETQYF. As DNA, the CDR3 is TGTGCCAGCAGGCGACAGGGGGCCGGGGAGACCCAGTACTTC.

With regard to this clone: The junction departs from the called germline gene at one end, perhaps through a read error. The chain is built from TRBV13 and TRBJ1-5, with 7 bases that match TRBD1. CDR3 length: 18 residues. Germline CDR1 is PRHDT and CDR2 is FYEKMQ (reference sequence). CDR3 sequence (DNA): TGTGCCAGCAGCATAGGGCCCAGGGGGACGAGGTCTAATCAGCCCCAGCATTTT. Its protein is CASSIGPRGTRSNQPQHF.

This clone was found a few times. This chain uses TRBV4-3 with TRBJ2-3, with 8 bases identical to TRBD2. J was trimmed by 0 bases and V by 2 bases; bases with no gene match: 4. Germline-derived CDR1 and CDR2 are LGHNA and YSLEER. The CDR3 has 16 residues. CDR3 DNA: TGCGCCAGCAGCCAAAGCTCTAGCGGGAGCACAGATACGCAGTATTTT. It encodes CASSQSSSGSTDTQYF.

In its sample, this clone was seen a few times. This chain links TRBV28 with TRBJ1-2, with D perhaps TRBD1 (5 bases). This CDR3 has 12 amino acids. Germline V gene data show CDR1 as MDHEN and CDR2 as SYDVKM. Trimming pared 7 bases from V and 8 bases from J, leaving 14 bases between. CDR3 sequence (DNA): TGTGCCAGCAATCCCGGGGGGTTGGGCTACACCTTC. This codes for CASNPGGLGYTF.

The table lists this clone with a few counts. The chain is built from TRBV5-6 and TRBJ1-3; TRBD1 matches 8 bases. The CDR3 extends over 18 amino acids. CDR1 and CDR2 (germline): SGHDT, YYEEEE. The V and J ends lost 0 bases and 2 bases, in that order; junction bases with no gene match: 10. As DNA, the CDR3 is TGTGCCAGCAGCTTGGGGACAGGGAGACTTTTGGCTGGAAACACCATATATTTT. Its protein is CASSLGTGRLLAGNTIYF.

The chain combines TRBV5-1 with TRBJ2-2; 8 nucleotides align to TRBD1. This CDR3 contains 14 residues. Germline V gives CDR1 SGHRS, CDR2 YFSETQ. Losses at the gene ends were 4 bases for V and 6 bases for J; bases not matched to a gene: 5. The CDR3 coding sequence is TGCGCCAGCAGCCTCGGGACAGGCGCCGGGGAGCTGTTTTTT. Its translation is CASSLGTGAGELFF.

The chain recombines TRBV5-1 with TRBJ1-4; 10 positions match TRBD1. V lost 6 bases, J lost 6 bases, and 8 bases stayed unmatched. The CDR3 runs to 15 residues. Germline CDR1 reads SGHRS; CDR2 reads YFSETQ. CDR3 sequence reads: CASKTGGGEYEKLFF. The CDR3 DNA reads as TGCGCCAGCAAGACAGGGGGCGGAGAATATGAAAAACTGTTTTTT.

The chain is built from TRBV7-9 and TRBJ1-2; the match to TRBD1 covers 8 bases. Germline CDR1 and CDR2: SEHNR and FQNEAQ (reference sequence). V dropped 4 bases and J dropped 5; count of bases not matched to a gene: 3. The CDR3 sequence is 13 residues long. The CDR3 sequence is CASSWDRLYGYTF. In nucleotides, the CDR3 is TGTGCCAGCAGCTGGGACAGGTTATATGGCTACACCTTC.

This chain joins TRBV7-9 and TRBJ1-1; TRBD1 matches 8 bases. Germline assignment: CDR1 SEHNR and CDR2 FQNEAQ (reference sequence). The CDR3 has 16 residues. V dropped 3 bases and J dropped 1; count of bases not matched to a gene: 7. The CDR3: CASSFSPGGTNTEAFF. The CDR3 nucleotides are TGTGCCAGCAGCTTTAGTCCAGGGGGCACGAACACTGAAGCTTTCTTT.

This clone occurred once. The V call is TRBV5-4, the J call TRBJ2-5, with TRBD2 as a possible D gene (7 bases). Germline V gene sequence: CDR1 SGHNT, CDR2 YYREEE (reference sequence). The ends were cut back, 5 bases at V and 3 bases at J, with 8 bases in the middle. This CDR3 has 12 residues. This CDR3 is CASRGGEETQYF. In DNA, the CDR3 is TGTGCCAGCAGAGGGGGGGAAGAGACCCAGTACTTC.

In this sample, this clone turned up a few times. CDR3 residues: CASSLVPEGYTF. CDR3 bases: TGTGCCAGCAGCTTAGTGCCAGAAGGCTACACCTTC. This chain connects TRBV7-8 to TRBJ1-2; D unclear. V lost 1 base to trimming and J lost 8 bases, with 8 bases between them. CDR3 size: 12 residues. The germline V gene has CDR1 SGHVS and CDR2 FQNEAQ.